One sample yielded the 11 T cell receptor beta chains listed below, sequenced in a study of CD8+ T cells in alopecia areata. Following RNA extraction, reverse transcription yielded cDNA that acted as the sequencing template. The assay was immunoSEQ multiplex PCR, and TCRdb's table has in-frame clones only and misses some. The sample consists of about 190,000 clones, roughly 60% of them appearing once. Treatment indicated: oral pan-JAK inhibitor, 5-10 mg twice daily. This sample comprised CD4+ T cells sorted from blood, obtained at week 24, from a patient treated with tofacitinib. The receptors originated from a human donor with alopecia areata.

This rearrangement joins TRBV2 to TRBJ1-5, with D hard to call. Per the germline V gene, CDR1 is SNHLY and CDR2 is FYNNEI. CDR3 length: 15 residues. The V gene lost 7 bases and the J gene lost 0 bases, with 13 bases spanning the gap. The CDR3 DNA follows: TGTGCCAGCAAGACCCGGGTGGATAGCAATCAGCCCCAGCATTTT. Protein: CASKTRVDSNQPQHF.

On this clone: Additional DNA sequences in this sample encode the identical CDR3. The chain is built from TRBV7-2 and TRBJ2-7; D is unresolved. V was cut by 2 bases and J by 2 bases, with 4 bases left in between. Germline CDR1 is SGHTA and CDR2 is FQGNSA. CDR3 size: 12 residues. CDR3 sequence: CASSLNPYEQYF. For the CDR3, the DNA is TGTGCCAGCAGCTTAAATCCCTACGAGCAGTACTTC.

This clone has a handful of counts. This chain connects TRBV11-2 to TRBJ1-2; D gene unclear. CDR1 is SGHAT and CDR2 is FQNNGV in the germline V gene. The CDR3 covers 12 residues. V lost 8 bases and J 5 bases, leaving 12 bases between the germline ends. Here the CDR3 reads CASRGGRYGYTF. The CDR3 nucleotides read TGTGCCAGCCGGGGAGGGAGGTATGGCTACACCTTC.

V and J are TRBV30 and TRBJ2-3, with D possibly TRBD2 on 5 matching bases. Germline lookup yields CDR1 GTSNPN and CDR2 SVGIG (reference sequence). The V gene lost 0 bases and the J gene lost 4 bases, with 8 bases spanning the gap. The CDR3 extends over 13 amino acids. The CDR3 loop is CAWSVPGSDTQYF. The CDR3 nucleotides are TGTGCCTGGAGTGTCCCGGGGTCAGATACGCAGTATTTT.

V and J are TRBV7-2 and TRBJ1-1; D may be TRBD1 (6 bases). Trimming stripped 6 bases from V and 6 bases from J, with 14 bases between. Germline CDR1 is SGHTA and CDR2 is FQGNSA. The CDR3 totals 13 residues. CDR3 amino acids: CASRPAGVPEAFF. CDR3 coding DNA: TGTGCCAGCAGACCAGCAGGGGTTCCTGAAGCTTTCTTT.

The chain uses TRBV7-6 and TRBJ2-1; 10 bases agree with TRBD2. The V segment lost 5 bases and the J segment 4 bases; nucleotides outside the gene matches: 11. Germline CDR1 SGHVS, CDR2 FNYEAQ. The CDR3 has 17 residues. DNA for the CDR3: TGTGCCAGCAGCACCGTTGAGCGGGGGGGCAATTACAATGAGCAGTTCTTC. It translates to CASSTVERGGNYNEQFF. Full variable domain (missing parts from reference TRBV7-6 and TRBJ2-1): GAGVSQSPRYKVTKRGQDVALRCDPISGHVSLYWYRQALGQGPEFLTYFNYEAQQDKSGLPNDRFSAERPEGSISTLTIQRTEQRDSAMYRCASSTVERGGNYNEQFFGPGTRLTVL.

This chain connects TRBV9 to TRBJ2-1; 12 bases are shared with TRBD2. J lost 10 bases, V lost 0 bases, and 8 bases had no gene match. The CDR3 totals 16 residues. Germline CDR1 SGDLS, CDR2 YYNGEE. Written as DNA, the CDR3 is TGTGCCAGCAGCGTAGTACCTAGCGGGGGGGCAAGAGAGCAGTTCTTC. This sequence encodes CASSVVPSGGAREQFF.

J is TRBJ2-6 and V is TRBV14, with a possible D match to TRBD1 (5 bases). The CDR3 is 14 amino acids. Germline-derived CDR1 and CDR2 are SGHDN and FVKESK. Trimming took 3 bases from V and 2 from J, leaving 5 bases between them. CDR3 nucleotides: TGTGCCAGCAGCCACAGGGCTGGGGCCAACGTCCTGACTTTC. Its protein is CASSHRAGANVLTF.

The chain's CDR3 is CASSLGPATFQPQHF. The CDR3 bases are TGTGCCAGCAGTCTAGGGCCGGCGACATTCCAGCCCCAGCATTTT. This chain links TRBV7-9 with TRBJ1-5; D gene uncertain. Germline CDR1 reads SEHNR; CDR2 reads FQNEAQ (reference sequence). Trimming removed 6 bases at V and 7 bases at J, with 19 bases between. This CDR3 comprises 15 residues.

CDR3: CATSRQYGLVYGTDTQYF. Here the CDR3 DNA reads TGTGCCACCAGCAGACAATATGGACTAGTATATGGCACAGATACGCAGTATTTT. The chain joins TRBV15 to TRBJ2-3, with TRBD2 matching 7 bases. V was pared by 2 bases and J by 1 base, with 12 bases of the junction left unmatched. Germline V lookup: CDR1 LNHNV, CDR2 YYDKDF (reference sequence). CDR3 length: 18 amino acids.

The V gene is TRBV7-2, the J gene TRBJ2-6, with D possibly being TRBD2 (5 bases). V was cut by 1 base and J by 0 bases, with 13 bases left in between. From germline, CDR1 is SGHTA and CDR2 FQGNSA. The CDR3 spans 18 residues. The DNA for the CDR3 is TGTGCCAGCAGCTTAGTCGGACTGCTTATCTCTGGGGCCAACGTCCTGACTTTC. It encodes CASSLVGLLISGANVLTF. The complete variable domain, with remaining parts taken from reference TRBV7-2 and TRBJ2-6, reads GAGVSQSPSNKVTEKGKDVELRCDPISGHTALYWYRQSLGQGLEFLIYFQGNSAPDKSGLPSDRFSAERTGGSVSTLTIQRTQQEDSAVYLCASSLVGLLISGANVLTFGAGSRLTVL.